This section outlines one T cell receptor beta chain sequence together with its context. There is no known antigen for this receptor. Base qualities were left out, and no much larger clone turns up one base away. The sample originates from a study of T cell changes during pregnancy in multiple sclerosis (dated by TCRdb to the late 2010s). With respect to the entire study: In women with multiple sclerosis, the researchers looked at how the T cell repertoire shifted as pregnancy progressed.

CDR1 is given as SGHRS and CDR2 as YFSETQ, both from the germline V gene. The CDR3, cysteine through phenylalanine, is 16 amino acids long. CDR3 DNA is the only sequence kept; it has 48 bases, read in frame from the first base. Compared with germline, V lacks 3 bases and J lacks 6 bases; bases without a gene match: 12. The protocol used for the library was the immunoSEQ multiplex PCR assay. Held by TCRdb, this immuneACCESS table contains in-frame sequences only and omits some clones. Under half of the omission traces to an unresolved V gene where checked; the cause of the rest is unknown. The sample yields fewer than 85,000 clones; approximately 92% were counted once. The top ten constitute 2.3% of the sample.

The clonotype comes from a female donor with multiple sclerosis, enrolled in a pregnancy study. The chain is encoded by TRBV5-1 joined to TRBJ2-5; TRBD1 fits 9 bases in the junction. Sequencing was performed on peripheral blood, taken before pregnancy. CDR3 reads: CASSWGLQGAVKTQYF. The DNA is TGCGCCAGCAGCTGGGGACTACAGGGGGCGGTAAAGACCCAGTACTTC. Outside the CDR3, residues come from the reference TRBV5-1 and TRBJ2-5 proteins, so the full variable domain is: KAGVTQTPRYLIKTRGQQVTLSCSPISGHRSVSWYQQTPGQGLQFLFEYFSETQRNKGNFPGRFSGRQFSNSRSEMNVSTLELGDSALYLCASSWGLQGAVKTQYFGPGTRLLVL.